This T cell receptor (beta chain) was obtained from a study of blood T cell repertoires in COVID-19. Study summary: T cells, B-cell-depleted T cells, or PBMCs supplied cDNA or gDNA.

V was clipped by 5 bases and J by 3 bases; unmatched bases: 9. The CDR3 is 15 amino acids. Germline V lookup: CDR1 SGHAT, CDR2 FQNNGV. Individuals aged 18 to 89 years were recruited from around 22 US areas. Which cohort a participant joined came from the clinical history participants gave. Some clones are missing from TCRdb's copy, which holds only in-frame ones; the method was immunoSEQ multiplex PCR. The profile covers over 250,000 clones, with around nine tenths appearing a single time and 2% to 3% taken by the ten largest. This clone came up once. The chain uses TRBV11-2 and TRBJ2-7; 8 bases match TRBD2. Material for sequencing was PBMCs or T cells enriched from blood (not recorded which). The sequence was obtained from a man aged 60 to 69 who had recovered from COVID-19. CDR3 in amino acids: CASSPLAGRFYEQYF. The CDR3 nucleotides read TGTGCCAGCAGCCCCCTAGCGGGCCGCTTCTACGAGCAGTACTTC.